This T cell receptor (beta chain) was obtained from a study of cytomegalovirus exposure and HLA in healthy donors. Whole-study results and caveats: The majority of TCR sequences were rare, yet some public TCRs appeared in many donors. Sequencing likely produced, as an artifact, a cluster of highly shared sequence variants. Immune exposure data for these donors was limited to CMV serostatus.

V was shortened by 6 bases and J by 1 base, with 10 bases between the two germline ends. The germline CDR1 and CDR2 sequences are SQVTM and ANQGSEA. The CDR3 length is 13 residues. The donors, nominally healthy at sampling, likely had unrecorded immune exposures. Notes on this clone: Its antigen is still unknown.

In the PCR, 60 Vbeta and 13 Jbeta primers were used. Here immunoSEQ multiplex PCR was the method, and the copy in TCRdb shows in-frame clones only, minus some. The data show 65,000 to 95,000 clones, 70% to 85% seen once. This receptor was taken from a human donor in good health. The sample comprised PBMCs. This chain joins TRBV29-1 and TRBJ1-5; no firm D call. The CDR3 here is CSVLSGSNQPQHF. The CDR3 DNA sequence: TGCAGCGTCCTGTCGGGAAGCAATCAGCCCCAGCATTTT.